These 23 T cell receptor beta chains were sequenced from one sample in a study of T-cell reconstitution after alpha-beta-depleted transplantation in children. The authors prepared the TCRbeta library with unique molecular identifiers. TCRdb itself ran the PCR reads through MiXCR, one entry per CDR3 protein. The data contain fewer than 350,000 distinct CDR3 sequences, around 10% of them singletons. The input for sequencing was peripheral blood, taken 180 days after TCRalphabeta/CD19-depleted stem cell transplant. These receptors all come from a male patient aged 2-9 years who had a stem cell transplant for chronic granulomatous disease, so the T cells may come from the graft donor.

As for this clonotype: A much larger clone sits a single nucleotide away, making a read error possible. The CDR3 DNA is TGTGCCCCGGTTGGCGGGGAGCTGCTTTTT. Translation: CAPVGGELLF. This chain uses TRBV27 with TRBJ2-2; maybe TRBD2 (6 bases). The CDR3 loop spans 10 amino acids. Germline CDR1 and CDR2: MNHEY and SMNVEV (reference sequence).

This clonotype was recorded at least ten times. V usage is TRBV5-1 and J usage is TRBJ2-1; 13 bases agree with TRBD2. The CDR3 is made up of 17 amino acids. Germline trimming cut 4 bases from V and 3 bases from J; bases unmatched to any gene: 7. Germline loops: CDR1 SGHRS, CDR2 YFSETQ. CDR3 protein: CASSPGLAGRSYNEQFF. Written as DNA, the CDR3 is TGCGCCAGCAGCCCGGGACTAGCGGGGCGCAGCTACAATGAGCAGTTCTTC.

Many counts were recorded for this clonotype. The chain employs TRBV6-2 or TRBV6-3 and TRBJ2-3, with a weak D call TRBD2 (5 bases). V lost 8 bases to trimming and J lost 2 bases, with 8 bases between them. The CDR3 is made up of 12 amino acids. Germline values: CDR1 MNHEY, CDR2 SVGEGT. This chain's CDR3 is CASSDYTDTQYF. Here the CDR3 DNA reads TGTGCCAGCTCTGACTACACAGATACGCAGTATTTT.

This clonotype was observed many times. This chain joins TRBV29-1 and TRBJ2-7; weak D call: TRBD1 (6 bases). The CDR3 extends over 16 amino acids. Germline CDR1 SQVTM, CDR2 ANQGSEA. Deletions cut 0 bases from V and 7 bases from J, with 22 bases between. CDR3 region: CSVEDWGATGLREQYF. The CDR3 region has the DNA TGCAGCGTTGAAGATTGGGGTGCGACAGGTTTGAGGGAGCAGTACTTC.

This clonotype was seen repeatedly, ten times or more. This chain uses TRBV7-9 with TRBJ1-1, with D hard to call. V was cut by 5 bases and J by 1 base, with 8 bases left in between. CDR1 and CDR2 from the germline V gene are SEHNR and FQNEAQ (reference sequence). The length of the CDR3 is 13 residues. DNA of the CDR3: TGTGCCAGCAGCCCTATAGAGAACACTGAAGCTTTCTTT. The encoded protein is CASSPIENTEAFF.

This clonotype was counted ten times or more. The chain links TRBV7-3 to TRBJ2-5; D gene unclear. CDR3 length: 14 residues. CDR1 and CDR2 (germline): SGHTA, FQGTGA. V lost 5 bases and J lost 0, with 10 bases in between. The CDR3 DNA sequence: TGTGCCAGCAGCCCTGGGGTGGACCAAGAGACCCAGTACTTC. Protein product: CASSPGVDQETQYF.

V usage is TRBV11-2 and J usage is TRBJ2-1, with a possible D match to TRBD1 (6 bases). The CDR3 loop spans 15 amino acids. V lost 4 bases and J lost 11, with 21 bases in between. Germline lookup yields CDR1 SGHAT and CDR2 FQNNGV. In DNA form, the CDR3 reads TGTGCCAGCAGCTCCGTCCAGGGGCGGACTTTTAAGCAGTTCTTC. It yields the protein CASSSVQGRTFKQFF.

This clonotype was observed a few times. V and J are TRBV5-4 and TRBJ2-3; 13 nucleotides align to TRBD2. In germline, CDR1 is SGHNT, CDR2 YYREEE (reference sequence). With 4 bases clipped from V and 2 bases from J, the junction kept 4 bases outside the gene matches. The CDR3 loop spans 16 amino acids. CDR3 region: CASSTGLAGSTDTQYF. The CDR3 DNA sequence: TGTGCCAGCAGCACGGGACTAGCGGGATCCACAGATACGCAGTATTTT.

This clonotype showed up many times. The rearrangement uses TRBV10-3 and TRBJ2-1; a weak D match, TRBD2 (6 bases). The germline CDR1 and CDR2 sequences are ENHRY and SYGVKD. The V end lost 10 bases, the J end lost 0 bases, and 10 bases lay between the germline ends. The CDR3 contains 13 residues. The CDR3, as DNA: TGTGCCAGCCGGGACTCCTCCTACAATGAGCAGTTCTTC. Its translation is CASRDSSYNEQFF.

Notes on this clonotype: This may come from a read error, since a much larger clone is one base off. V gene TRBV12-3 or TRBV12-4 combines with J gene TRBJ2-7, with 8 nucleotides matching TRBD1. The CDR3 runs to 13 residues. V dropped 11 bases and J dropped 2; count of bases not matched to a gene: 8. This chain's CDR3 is CAGTSTGAYEQYF. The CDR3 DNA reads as TGTGCCGGCACCTCGACAGGGGCCTACGAGCAGTACTTC.

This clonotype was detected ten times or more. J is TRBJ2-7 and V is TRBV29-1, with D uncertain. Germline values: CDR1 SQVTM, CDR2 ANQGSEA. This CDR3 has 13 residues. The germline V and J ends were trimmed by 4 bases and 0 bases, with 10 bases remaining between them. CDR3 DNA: TGCAGCGTTGGGCTGAGAAGCTCCTACGAGCAGTACTTC. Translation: CSVGLRSSYEQYF.

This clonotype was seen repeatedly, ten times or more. DNA of the CDR3: TGCAGCGTTGAAGTCATGAACACTGAAGCTTTCTTT. This encodes CSVEVMNTEAFF. This sequence joins TRBV29-1 and TRBJ1-1; D not resolved. The CDR3 consists of 12 residues. Germline assignment: CDR1 SQVTM and CDR2 ANQGSEA. Trimming took off 1 base at V and 0 bases at J, with 3 bases between the two ends.

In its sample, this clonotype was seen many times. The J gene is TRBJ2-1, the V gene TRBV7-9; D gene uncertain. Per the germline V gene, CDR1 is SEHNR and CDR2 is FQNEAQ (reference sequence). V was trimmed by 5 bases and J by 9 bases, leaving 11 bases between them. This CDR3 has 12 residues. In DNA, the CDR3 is TGTGCCAGCAGCCGGGCCCAGGCTGAGCAGTTCTTC. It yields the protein CASSRAQAEQFF.

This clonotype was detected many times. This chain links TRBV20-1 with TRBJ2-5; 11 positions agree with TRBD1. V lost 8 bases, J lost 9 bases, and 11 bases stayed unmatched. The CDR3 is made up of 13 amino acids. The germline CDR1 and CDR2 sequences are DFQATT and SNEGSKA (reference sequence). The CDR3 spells CSPVSPGQGAQYF. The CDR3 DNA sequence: TGCAGTCCTGTCTCCCCGGGACAGGGGGCCCAGTACTTC.

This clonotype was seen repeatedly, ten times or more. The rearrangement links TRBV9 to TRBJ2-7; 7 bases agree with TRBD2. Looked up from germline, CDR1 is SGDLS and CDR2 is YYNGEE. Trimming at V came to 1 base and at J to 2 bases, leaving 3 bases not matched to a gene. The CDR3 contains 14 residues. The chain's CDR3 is CASSVRGLTYEQYF. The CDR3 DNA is TGTGCCAGCAGCGTAAGGGGACTAACCTACGAGCAGTACTTC.

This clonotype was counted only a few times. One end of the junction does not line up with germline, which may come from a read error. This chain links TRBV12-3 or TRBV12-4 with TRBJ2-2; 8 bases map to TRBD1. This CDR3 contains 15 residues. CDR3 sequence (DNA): TGTGCCAGCAGTTCCCAGGGGGCGAAGACCGGGGAGCTGTTTTTT. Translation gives CASSSQGAKTGELFF.

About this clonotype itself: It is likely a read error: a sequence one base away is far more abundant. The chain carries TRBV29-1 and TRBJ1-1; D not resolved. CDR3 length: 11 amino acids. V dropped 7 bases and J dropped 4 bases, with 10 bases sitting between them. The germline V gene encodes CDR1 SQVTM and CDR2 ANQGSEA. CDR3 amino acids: CSAEGGTEAFF. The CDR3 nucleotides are TGCAGCGCTGAGGGAGGCACTGAAGCTTTCTTT.

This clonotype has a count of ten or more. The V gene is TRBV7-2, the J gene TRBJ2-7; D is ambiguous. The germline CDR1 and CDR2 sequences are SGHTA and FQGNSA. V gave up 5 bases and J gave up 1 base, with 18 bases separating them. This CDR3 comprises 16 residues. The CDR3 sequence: CASSALTRVLSYEQYF. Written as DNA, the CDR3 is TGTGCCAGCAGCGCCCTGACAAGAGTTCTTTCCTACGAGCAGTACTTC.

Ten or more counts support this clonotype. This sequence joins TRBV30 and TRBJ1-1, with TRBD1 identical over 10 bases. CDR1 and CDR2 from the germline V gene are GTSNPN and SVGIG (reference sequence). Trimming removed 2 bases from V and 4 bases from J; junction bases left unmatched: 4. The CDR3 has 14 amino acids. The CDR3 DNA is TGTGCCTGGAGTAGGGACAGGGGCCTCACTGAAGCTTTCTTT. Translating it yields CAWSRDRGLTEAFF.

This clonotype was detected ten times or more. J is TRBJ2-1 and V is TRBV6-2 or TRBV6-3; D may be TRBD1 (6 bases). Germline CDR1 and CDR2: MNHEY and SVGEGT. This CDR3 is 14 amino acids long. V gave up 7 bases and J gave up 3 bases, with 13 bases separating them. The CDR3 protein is CASNGRGFYNEQFF. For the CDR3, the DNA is TGTGCCAGCAATGGCAGGGGTTTCTACAATGAGCAGTTCTTC.

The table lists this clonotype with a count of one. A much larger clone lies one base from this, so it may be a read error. The CDR3, as DNA: TGCGCCAGCAGCTTGGTGGCAGGTTTAGCCAAAAACATTAAGTACTTC. Protein sequence: CASSLVAGLAKNIKYF. The V gene is TRBV5-1, the J gene TRBJ2-4; D is unclear. This CDR3 has 16 amino acids. Germline V gene lookup returns CDR1 SGHRS and CDR2 YFSETQ.

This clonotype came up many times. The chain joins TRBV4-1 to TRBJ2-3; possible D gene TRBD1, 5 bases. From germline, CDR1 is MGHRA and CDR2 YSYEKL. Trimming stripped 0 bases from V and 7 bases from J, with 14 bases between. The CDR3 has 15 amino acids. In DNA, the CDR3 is TGCGCCAGCAGCCAAGAATCCAGGGTGGTTTATACGCAGTATTTT. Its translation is CASSQESRVVYTQYF.

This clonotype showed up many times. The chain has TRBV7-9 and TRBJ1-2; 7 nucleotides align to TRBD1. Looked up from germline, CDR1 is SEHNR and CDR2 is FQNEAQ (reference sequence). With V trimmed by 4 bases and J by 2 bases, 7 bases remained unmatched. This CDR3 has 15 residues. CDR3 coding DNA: TGTGCCAGCAGCTCGGACAGGCTAATCAACTATGGCTACACCTTC. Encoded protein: CASSSDRLINYGYTF. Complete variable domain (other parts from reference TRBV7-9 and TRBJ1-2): DTGVSQNPRHKITKRGQNVTFRCDPISEHNRLYWYRQTLGQGPEFLTYFQNEAQLEKSRLLSDRFSAERPKGSFSTLEIQRTEQGDSAMYLCASSSDRLINYGYTFGSGTRLTVV.